This is a list of T cell receptor beta chains from one sample in a study of naive and memory T cell subsets. TCRdb itself ran the UMI-ligation and nested PCR reads through MiXCR, one entry per CDR3 protein. The table has 130,000 to 150,000 distinct CDR3 sequences, about a sixth seen once. The sequencing sample was made of naive CD4+ T cells from blood. The receptor set was obtained from a human donor in good health. CDR3s include the opening cysteine and the closing phenylalanine or tryptophan. The order of the fields is V gene, clone size, CDR3 protein. Expanded clones are given a class, and other clones once, few, many or no size at all.

v_gene: TRBV18
abundance: few
CDR3aa: CASPPPGPAGNTEAFF

v_gene: TRBV20-1
abundance: few
CDR3aa: CSAIPVQGAYEQYF

v_gene: TRBV6-6
abundance: .
CDR3aa: CASNLRAGGNYEQYF

v_gene: TRBV27
abundance: few
CDR3aa: CASQYDRSFGTQYF

v_gene: TRBV7-2
abundance: .
CDR3aa: CASSSWTSRYNEQFF

v_gene: TRBV29-1
abundance: many
CDR3aa: CSVSMTSGRGTDTQYF

v_gene: TRBV30
abundance: .
CDR3aa: CAWSRTSREQFF

v_gene: TRBV20-1
abundance: many
CDR3aa: CSAMDRGIGDTQYF

v_gene: TRBV20-1
abundance: .
CDR3aa: CSAQGDGNEKLFF

v_gene: TRBV7-2
abundance: few
CDR3aa: CASSLGGGDLAEQYF

v_gene: TRBV29-1
abundance: few
CDR3aa: CSVRPGQGAKTQYF

v_gene: TRBV28
abundance: .
CDR3aa: CAQSAGGTYNEQFF

v_gene: TRBV6-2/TRBV6-3
abundance: .
CDR3aa: CASSGFYEQYF

v_gene: TRBV6-1
abundance: few
CDR3aa: CASSDHGQHYSDTQYF

v_gene: TRBV4-1
abundance: many
CDR3aa: CASSQGLAGSQFF

v_gene: TRBV5-1
abundance: .
CDR3aa: CASSSQTAKNTEAFF

v_gene: TRBV6-2/TRBV6-3
abundance: .
CDR3aa: CGSRLTGELFF

v_gene: TRBV6-6
abundance: many
CDR3aa: CASSYSGEAFF

v_gene: TRBV18
abundance: .
CDR3aa: CASSLKSGTGNTEAFF

v_gene: TRBV18
abundance: .
CDR3aa: CASSPRGGDNEQFF

v_gene: TRBV20-1
abundance: few
CDR3aa: CSARDTGASQPQHF

v_gene: TRBV18
abundance: few
CDR3aa: CASSPPKVNTEAFF

v_gene: TRBV7-2
abundance: .
CDR3aa: CASSTGGYQETQYF

v_gene: TRBV7-9
abundance: .
CDR3aa: CASSLDNEKLFF

v_gene: TRBV5-1
abundance: many
CDR3aa: CASSLAGLSRSSYNEQFF

v_gene: TRBV29-1
abundance: .
CDR3aa: CSVETGVETQYF

v_gene: TRBV18
abundance: .
CDR3aa: CASSPRSGGDTQYF

v_gene: TRBV20-1
abundance: many
CDR3aa: CSAWTGKSSYEQYF

v_gene: TRBV25-1
abundance: .
CDR3aa: CASASGAGVVNGQYF

v_gene: TRBV27
abundance: few
CDR3aa: CASSLPGQGFAPLHF

v_gene: TRBV12-3/TRBV12-4
abundance: few
CDR3aa: CASSLAGGSGNTIYF

v_gene: TRBV4-1
abundance: .
CDR3aa: CASSPGQHTDTQYF

v_gene: TRBV5-1
abundance: few
CDR3aa: CASSRDLNTEAFF

v_gene: TRBV20-1
abundance: .
CDR3aa: CSARDGQTYEQYF

v_gene: TRBV7-8
abundance: .
CDR3aa: CASFWGSGNTEAFF

v_gene: TRBV28
abundance: few
CDR3aa: CASSRTLNTEAFF

v_gene: TRBV6-5
abundance: few
CDR3aa: CASSTMGYSYNEQFF

v_gene: TRBV19
abundance: .
CDR3aa: CASSIESGIGETQYF

v_gene: TRBV18
abundance: few
CDR3aa: CASSPPGGSNQPQHF

v_gene: TRBV3-1
abundance: few
CDR3aa: CASSQDWTSGIYEQYF

v_gene: TRBV6-5
abundance: .
CDR3aa: CASSYRVITDTQYF

v_gene: TRBV23-1
abundance: .
CDR3aa: CASSRPQGSSYNSPLHF

v_gene: TRBV4-3
abundance: many
CDR3aa: CASSQDRPLQGPSGANVLTF

v_gene: TRBV6-6
abundance: few
CDR3aa: CASSYSYSRNEQFF

v_gene: TRBV19
abundance: once
CDR3aa: CASRPGAGGDTQYF

v_gene: TRBV10-3
abundance: .
CDR3aa: CAMRGDSNQPQHF

v_gene: TRBV18
abundance: few
CDR3aa: CASSGLAVWGEQFF

v_gene: TRBV29-1
abundance: few
CDR3aa: CSVEIGAGNQPQHF

v_gene: TRBV7-9
abundance: few
CDR3aa: CASSSSRDHGSRHNEQFF

v_gene: TRBV30
abundance: .
CDR3aa: CAWRFRTEAFF

v_gene: TRBV6-6
abundance: .
CDR3aa: CASSHGQGDNEKLFF

v_gene: TRBV27
abundance: many
CDR3aa: CASSLYDTGELFF

v_gene: TRBV20-1
abundance: .
CDR3aa: CSARPTNSPYEQYF

v_gene: TRBV7-9
abundance: few
CDR3aa: CASSLATGIGNEQFF

v_gene: TRBV11-2
abundance: few
CDR3aa: CASSVPGRPANYGYTF

v_gene: TRBV5-1
abundance: .
CDR3aa: CASSFEPNSQSASYEQYF

v_gene: TRBV12-3/TRBV12-4
abundance: .
CDR3aa: CASTRREETQYF

v_gene: TRBV30
abundance: .
CDR3aa: CAWSRFGYEQYF